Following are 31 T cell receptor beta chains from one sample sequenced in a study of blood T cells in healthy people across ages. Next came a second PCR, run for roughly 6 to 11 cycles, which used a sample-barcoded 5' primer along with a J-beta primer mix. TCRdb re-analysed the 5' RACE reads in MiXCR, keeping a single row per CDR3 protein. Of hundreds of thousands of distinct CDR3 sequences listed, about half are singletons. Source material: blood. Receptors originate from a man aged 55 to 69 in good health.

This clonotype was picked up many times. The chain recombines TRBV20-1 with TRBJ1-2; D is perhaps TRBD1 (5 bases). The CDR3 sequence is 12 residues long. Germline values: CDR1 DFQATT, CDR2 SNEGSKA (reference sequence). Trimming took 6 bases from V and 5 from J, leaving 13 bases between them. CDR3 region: CSAADSPYGYTF. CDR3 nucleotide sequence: TGCAGTGCCGCAGACAGCCCTTATGGCTACACCTTC.

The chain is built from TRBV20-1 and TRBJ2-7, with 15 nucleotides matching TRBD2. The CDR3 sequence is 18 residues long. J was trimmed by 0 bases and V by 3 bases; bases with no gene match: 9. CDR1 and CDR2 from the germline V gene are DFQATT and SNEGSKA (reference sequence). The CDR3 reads CSASGRTSGRAYSYEQYF. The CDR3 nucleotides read TGCAGTGCTAGCGGCAGGACTAGCGGGAGGGCCTACTCCTACGAGCAGTACTTC.

The CDR3 reads CASLSSSLPDTQYF. The CDR3 coding sequence is TGTGCCAGCCTCTCCTCCTCTCTACCAGATACGCAGTATTTT. This sequence joins TRBV2 and TRBJ2-3; D call uncertain. CDR1 is SNHLY, CDR2 FYNNEI, per germline. V lost 8 bases, J lost 4 bases, and 16 bases lay in between. This CDR3 is 14 amino acids long.

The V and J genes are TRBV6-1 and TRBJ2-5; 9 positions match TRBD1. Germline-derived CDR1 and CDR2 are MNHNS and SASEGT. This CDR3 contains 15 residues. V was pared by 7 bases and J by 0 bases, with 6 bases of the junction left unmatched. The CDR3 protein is CASKRTGADQETQYF. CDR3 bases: TGTGCCAGCAAGAGGACAGGGGCAGACCAAGAGACCCAGTACTTC.

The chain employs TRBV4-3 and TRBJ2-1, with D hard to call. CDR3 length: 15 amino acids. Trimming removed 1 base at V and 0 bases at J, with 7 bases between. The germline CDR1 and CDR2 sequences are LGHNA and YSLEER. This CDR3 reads CASSQGAFSYNEQFF. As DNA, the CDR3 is TGCGCCAGCAGCCAAGGGGCTTTCTCCTACAATGAGCAGTTCTTC.

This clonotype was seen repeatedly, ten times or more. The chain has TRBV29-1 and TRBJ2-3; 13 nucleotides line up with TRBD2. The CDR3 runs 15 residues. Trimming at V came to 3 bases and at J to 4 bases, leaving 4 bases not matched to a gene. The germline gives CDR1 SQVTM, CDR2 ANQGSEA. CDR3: CSVEPLAGGPDTQYF. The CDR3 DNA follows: TGCAGCGTTGAGCCACTAGCGGGAGGGCCAGATACGCAGTATTTT.

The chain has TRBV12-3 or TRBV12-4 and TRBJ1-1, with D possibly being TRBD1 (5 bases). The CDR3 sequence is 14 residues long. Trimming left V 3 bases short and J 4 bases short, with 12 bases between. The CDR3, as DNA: TGTGCCAGCAGTTTGCCGGGGGGGACCACTGAAGCTTTCTTT. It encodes CASSLPGGTTEAFF.

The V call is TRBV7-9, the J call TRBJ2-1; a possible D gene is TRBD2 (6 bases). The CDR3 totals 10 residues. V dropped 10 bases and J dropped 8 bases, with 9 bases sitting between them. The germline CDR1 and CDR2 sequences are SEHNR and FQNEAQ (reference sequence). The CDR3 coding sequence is TGTGCCACCACGGGAGATGAGCAGTTCTTC. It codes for CATTGDEQFF.

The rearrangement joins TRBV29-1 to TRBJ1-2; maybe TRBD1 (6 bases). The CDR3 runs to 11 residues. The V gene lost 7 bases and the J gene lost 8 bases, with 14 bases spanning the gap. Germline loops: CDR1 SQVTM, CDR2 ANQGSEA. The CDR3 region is CSGAEGHGYTF. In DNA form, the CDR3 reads TGCAGCGGGGCGGAGGGACACGGCTACACCTTC.

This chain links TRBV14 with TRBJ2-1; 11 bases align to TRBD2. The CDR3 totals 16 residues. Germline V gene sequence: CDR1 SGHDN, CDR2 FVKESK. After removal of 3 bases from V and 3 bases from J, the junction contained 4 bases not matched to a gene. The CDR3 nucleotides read TGTGCCAGCAGCCAGGCTAGCGGGGGGCGCTACAATGAGCAGTTCTTC. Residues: CASSQASGGRYNEQFF. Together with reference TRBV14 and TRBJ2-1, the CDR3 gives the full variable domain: EAGVTQFPSHSVIEKGQTVTLRCDPISGHDNLYWYRRVMGKEIKFLLHFVKESKQDESGMPNNRFLAERTGGTYSTLKVQPAELEDSGVYFCASSQASGGRYNEQFFGPGTRLTVL.

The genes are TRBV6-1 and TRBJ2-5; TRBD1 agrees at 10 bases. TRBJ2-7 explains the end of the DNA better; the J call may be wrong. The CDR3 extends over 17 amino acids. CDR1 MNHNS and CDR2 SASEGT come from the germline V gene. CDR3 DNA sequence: TGTGCCAGCAGTGGAGCCACAACCGGGACAGGGGTGTACGAGCAGTACTTC. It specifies CASSGATTGTGVYEQYF.

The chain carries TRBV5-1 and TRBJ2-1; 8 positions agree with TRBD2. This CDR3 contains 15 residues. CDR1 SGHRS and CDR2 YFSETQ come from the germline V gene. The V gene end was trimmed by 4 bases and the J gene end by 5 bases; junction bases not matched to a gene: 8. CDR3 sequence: CASSAGLVSDNEQFF. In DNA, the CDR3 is TGCGCCAGCAGCGCGGGACTAGTGAGCGACAATGAGCAGTTCTTC.

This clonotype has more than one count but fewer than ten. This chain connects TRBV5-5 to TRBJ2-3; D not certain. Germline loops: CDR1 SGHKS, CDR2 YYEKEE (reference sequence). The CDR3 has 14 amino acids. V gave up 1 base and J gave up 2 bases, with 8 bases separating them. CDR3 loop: CASSLRHPTDTQYF. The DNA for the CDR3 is TGTGCCAGCAGCTTGAGGCACCCCACAGATACGCAGTATTTT. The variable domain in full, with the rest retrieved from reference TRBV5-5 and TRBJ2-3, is DAGVTQSPTHLIKTRGQQVTLRCSPISGHKSVSWYQQVLGQGPQFIFQYYEKEERGRGNFPDRFSARQFPNYSSELNVNALLLGDSALYLCASSLRHPTDTQYFGPGTRLTVL.

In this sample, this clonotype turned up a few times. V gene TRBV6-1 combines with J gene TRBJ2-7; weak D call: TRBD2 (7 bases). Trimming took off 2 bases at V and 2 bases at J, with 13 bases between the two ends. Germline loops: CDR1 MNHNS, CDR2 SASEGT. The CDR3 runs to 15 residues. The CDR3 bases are TGTGCCAGCAGTGAATTCCCCGGGGGGCCCTACGAGCAGTACTTC. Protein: CASSEFPGGPYEQYF.

CDR3 bases: TGTGCCAGCAGTGAGAGGGCGGGAGCAGGCAATGAGCAGTTCTTC. This translates into CASSERAGAGNEQFF. The chain uses TRBV2 and TRBJ2-1, with 7 bases aligning to TRBD2. The V gene's germline CDR1 is SNHLY and CDR2 FYNNEI. The V segment lost 3 bases and the J segment 6 bases; nucleotides outside the gene matches: 8. The CDR3 loop spans 15 amino acids. Based on the CDR3 plus reference TRBV2 and TRBJ2-1, the full variable domain is EPEVTQTPSHQVTQMGQEVILRCVPISNHLYFYWYRQILGQKVEFLVSFYNNEISEKSEIFDDQFSVERPDGSNFTLKIRSTKLEDSAMYFCASSERAGAGNEQFFGPGTRLTVL.

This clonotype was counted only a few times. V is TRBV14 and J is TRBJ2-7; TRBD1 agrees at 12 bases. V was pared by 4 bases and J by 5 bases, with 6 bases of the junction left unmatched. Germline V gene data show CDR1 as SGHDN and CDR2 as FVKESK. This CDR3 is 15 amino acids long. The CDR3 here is CASSRLGTGGDEQYF. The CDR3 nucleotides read TGTGCCAGCAGCCGATTAGGGACAGGGGGCGACGAGCAGTACTTC.

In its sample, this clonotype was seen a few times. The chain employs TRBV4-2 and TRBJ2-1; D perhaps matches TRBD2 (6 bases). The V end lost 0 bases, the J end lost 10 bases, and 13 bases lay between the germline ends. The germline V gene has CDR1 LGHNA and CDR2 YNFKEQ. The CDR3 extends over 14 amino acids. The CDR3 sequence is CASSQEALEGEQFF. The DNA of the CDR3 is TGTGCCAGCAGCCAAGAGGCCTTGGAGGGGGAGCAGTTCTTC.

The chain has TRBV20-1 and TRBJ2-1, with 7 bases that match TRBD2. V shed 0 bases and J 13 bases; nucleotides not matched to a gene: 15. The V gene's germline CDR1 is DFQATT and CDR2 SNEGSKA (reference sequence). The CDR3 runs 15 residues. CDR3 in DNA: TGCAGTGCTAGAGATAACGCTAGCGGTAGGGAGACCCAGTTCTTC. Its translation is CSARDNASGRETQFF.

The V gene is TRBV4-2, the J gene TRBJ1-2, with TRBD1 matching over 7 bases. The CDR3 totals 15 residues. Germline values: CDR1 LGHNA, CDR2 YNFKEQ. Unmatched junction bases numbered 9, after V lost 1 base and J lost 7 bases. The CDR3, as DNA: TGTGCCAGCAGCCAAGCGGCAGAGGCAGGGGGTGGCTACACCTTC. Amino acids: CASSQAAEAGGGYTF.

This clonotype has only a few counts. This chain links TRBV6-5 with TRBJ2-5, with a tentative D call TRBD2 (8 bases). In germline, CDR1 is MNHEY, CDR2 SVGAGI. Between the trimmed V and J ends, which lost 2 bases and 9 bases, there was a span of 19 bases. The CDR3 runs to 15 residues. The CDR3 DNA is TGTGCCAGCAGTTACGACGAGACAGGGCGGGGGGCCCAGTACTTC. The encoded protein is CASSYDETGRGAQYF.

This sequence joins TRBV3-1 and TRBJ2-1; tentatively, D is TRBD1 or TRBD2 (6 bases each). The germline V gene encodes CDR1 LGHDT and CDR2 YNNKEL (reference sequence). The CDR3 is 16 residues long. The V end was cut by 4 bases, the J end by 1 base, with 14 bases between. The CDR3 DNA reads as TGTGCCAGCAGCCTGGTAGGGGGAGGATCCTACAATGAGCAGTTCTTC. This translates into CASSLVGGGSYNEQFF.

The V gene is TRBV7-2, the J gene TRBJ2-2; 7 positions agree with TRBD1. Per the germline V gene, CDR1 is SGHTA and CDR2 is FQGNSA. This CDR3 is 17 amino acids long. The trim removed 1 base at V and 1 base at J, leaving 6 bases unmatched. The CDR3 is CASSLDYTGVNTGELFF. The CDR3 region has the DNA TGTGCCAGCAGCTTAGATTATACAGGGGTGAACACCGGGGAGCTGTTTTTT.

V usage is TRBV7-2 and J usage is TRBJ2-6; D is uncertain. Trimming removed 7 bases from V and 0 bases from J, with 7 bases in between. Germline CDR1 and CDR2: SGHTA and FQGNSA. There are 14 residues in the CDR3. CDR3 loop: CASTLNSGANVLTF. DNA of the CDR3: TGTGCCAGCACCCTCAACTCTGGGGCCAACGTCCTGACTTTC.

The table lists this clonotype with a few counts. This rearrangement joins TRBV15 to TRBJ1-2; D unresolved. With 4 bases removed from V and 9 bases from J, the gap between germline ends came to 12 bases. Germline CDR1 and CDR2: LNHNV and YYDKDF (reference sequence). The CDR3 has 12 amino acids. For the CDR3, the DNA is TGTGCCACCAGCATAGACGTGACAAGCTACACCTTC. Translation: CATSIDVTSYTF.

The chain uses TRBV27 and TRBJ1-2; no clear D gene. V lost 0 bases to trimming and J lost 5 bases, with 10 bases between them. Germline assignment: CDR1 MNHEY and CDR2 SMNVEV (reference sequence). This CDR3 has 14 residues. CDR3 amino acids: CASSLSPLRYGYTF. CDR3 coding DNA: TGTGCCAGCAGTTTATCGCCTCTGAGATATGGCTACACCTTC.

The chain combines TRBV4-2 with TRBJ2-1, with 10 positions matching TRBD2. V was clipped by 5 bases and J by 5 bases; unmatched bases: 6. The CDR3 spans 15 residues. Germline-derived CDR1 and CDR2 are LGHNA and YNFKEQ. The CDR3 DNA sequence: TGTGCCAGCAGCAAGGTAGCGGGGGGTAACAATGAGCAGTTCTTC. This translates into CASSKVAGGNNEQFF.

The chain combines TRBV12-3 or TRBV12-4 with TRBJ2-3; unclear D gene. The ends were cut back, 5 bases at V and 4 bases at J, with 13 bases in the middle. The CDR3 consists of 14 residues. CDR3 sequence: CASSVVDAADTQYF. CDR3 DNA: TGTGCCAGCAGTGTAGTGGACGCCGCAGATACGCAGTATTTT.

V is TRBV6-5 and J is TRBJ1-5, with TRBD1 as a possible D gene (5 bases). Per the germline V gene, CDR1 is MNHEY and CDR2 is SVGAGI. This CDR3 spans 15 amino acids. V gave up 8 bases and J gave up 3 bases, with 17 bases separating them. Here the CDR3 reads CASGFGGIDNQPQHF. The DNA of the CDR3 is TGTGCCAGCGGGTTTGGGGGGATTGACAATCAGCCCCAGCATTTT.

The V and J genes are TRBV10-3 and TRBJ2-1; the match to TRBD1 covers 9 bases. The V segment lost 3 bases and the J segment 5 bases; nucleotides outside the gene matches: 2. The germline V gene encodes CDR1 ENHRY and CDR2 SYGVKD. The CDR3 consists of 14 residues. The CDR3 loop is CAISEGTGNNEQFF. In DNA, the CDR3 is TGTGCCATCAGTGAAGGGACAGGGAACAATGAGCAGTTCTTC.

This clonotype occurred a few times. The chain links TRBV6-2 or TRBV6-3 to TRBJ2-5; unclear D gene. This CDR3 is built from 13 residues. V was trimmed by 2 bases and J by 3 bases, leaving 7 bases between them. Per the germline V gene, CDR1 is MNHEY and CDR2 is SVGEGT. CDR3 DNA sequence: TGTGCCAGCAGTTACATGGCAGAAGAGACCCAGTACTTC. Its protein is CASSYMAEETQYF.

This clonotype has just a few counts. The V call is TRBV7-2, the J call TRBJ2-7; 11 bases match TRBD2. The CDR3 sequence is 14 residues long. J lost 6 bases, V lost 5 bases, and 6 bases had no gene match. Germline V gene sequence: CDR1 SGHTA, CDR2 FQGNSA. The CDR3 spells CASSPVAGGREQYF. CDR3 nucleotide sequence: TGTGCCAGCAGCCCGGTAGCGGGAGGGCGCGAGCAGTACTTC.